A single sample is the source of the 2 T cell receptor beta chains below, sequenced in a study of spatial heterogeneity in lung cancer. A single record per CDR3 protein comes from TCRdb applying MiXCR to the 5' RACE reads. The sample has 40,000 to 50,000 distinct CDR3 sequences, approximately 7.6% seen once; the top ten hold about 12%. Time point reported: sample taken at primary tumor resection. Unsorted whole RNA samples from tumor, nontumor lung or frozen PBMC were sequenced. Here the sequenced sample was PBMCs, taken at surgery. Source of these receptors: a female donor with early-stage non-small cell lung cancer.

This clonotype is medium-sized within its sample. The rearrangement links TRBV7-2 to TRBJ2-1, with D possibly matching TRBD2 (5 bases). This CDR3 has 9 amino acids. Trimming removed 6 bases from V and 16 bases from J, with 10 bases in between. Germline-derived CDR1 and CDR2 are SGHTA and FQGNSA. The CDR3 DNA sequence: TGTGCCAGCAGGGACTTGGAATTCTTC. This gives the protein CASRDLEFF.

The chain has TRBV12-3 or TRBV12-4 and TRBJ2-4; 7 nucleotides align to TRBD2. With 3 bases clipped from V and 3 bases from J, the junction kept 5 bases outside the gene matches. The CDR3 length is 15 residues. In DNA form, the CDR3 reads TGTGCCAGCAGTTTCAAGGGAGGGAACAAAAACATTCAGTACTTC. It translates to CASSFKGGNKNIQYF.